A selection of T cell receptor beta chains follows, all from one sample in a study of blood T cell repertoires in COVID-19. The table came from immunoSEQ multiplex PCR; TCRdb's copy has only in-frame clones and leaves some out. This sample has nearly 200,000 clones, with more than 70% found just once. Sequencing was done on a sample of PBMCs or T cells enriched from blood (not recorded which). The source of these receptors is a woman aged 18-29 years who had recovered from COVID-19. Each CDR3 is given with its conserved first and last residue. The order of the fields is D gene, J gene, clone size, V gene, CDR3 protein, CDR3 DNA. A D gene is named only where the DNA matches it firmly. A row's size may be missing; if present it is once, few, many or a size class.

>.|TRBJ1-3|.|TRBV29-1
CSVEDRSSRSGNTIYF
TGCAGCGTTGAAGATCGGAGCAGCCGCTCTGGAAACACCATATATTTT
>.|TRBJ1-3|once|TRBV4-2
CASSQDRRTGNTIYF
TGTGCCAGCAGCCAAGATAGGAGGACCGGAAACACCATATATTTT
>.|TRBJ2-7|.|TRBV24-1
CATSDPSSGFTEQYF
TGTGCCACCAGTGACCCCTCTTCAGGGTTCACCGAGCAGTACTTC
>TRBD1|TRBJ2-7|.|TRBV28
CASSSTGTVDEQYF
TGTGCCAGCAGTTCAACCGGGACAGTTGACGAGCAGTACTTC
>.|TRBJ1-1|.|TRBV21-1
CASSGRREGYNTEAFF
TGTGCCAGCAGCGGGCGGAGGGAGGGGTATAACACTGAAGCTTTCTTT
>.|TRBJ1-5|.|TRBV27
CASSPWTEQNQPQHF
TGTGCCAGCAGTCCCTGGACAGAACAAAATCAGCCCCAGCATTTT
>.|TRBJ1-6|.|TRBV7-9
CASSLTSSYNSPLHF
TGTGCCAGCAGCTTAACGAGCTCCTATAATTCACCCCTCCACTTT
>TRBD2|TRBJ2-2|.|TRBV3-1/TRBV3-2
CASSQPAGGHSGELFF
TGTGCCAGCAGCCAGCCCGCGGGGGGGCATAGCGGGGAGCTGTTTTTT
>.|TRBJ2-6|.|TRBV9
CASSAQQARSGANVLTF
TGTGCCAGCAGCGCCCAACAGGCCCGCTCTGGGGCCAACGTCCTGACTTTC
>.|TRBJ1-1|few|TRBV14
CASSLQGGTEAFF
TGTGCCAGCAGCCTACAGGGTGGAACTGAAGCTTTCTTT
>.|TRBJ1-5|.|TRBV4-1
CASSQDSQYNQPQHF
TGCGCCAGCAGCCAAGATAGCCAATACAATCAGCCCCAGCATTTT
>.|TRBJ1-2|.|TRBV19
CASRLQGYDGYTF
TGTGCCAGTAGACTCCAGGGGTACGATGGCTACACCTTC
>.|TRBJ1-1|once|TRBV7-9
CASTPDKLNTEAFF
TGTGCCAGCACCCCGGACAAACTGAACACTGAAGCTTTCTTT
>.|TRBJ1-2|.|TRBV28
CASSTVTWGRYGYTF
TGTGCCAGCAGTACAGTTACCTGGGGGCGCTATGGCTACACCTTC
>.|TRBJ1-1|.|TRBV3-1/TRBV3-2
CASSQESLTGNTEAFF
TGTGCCAGCAGCCAAGAATCCCTGACGGGAAACACTGAAGCTTTCTTT
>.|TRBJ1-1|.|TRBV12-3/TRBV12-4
CASRPASVEAFF
TGTGCCAGCAGACCCGCCTCGGTTGAAGCTTTCTTT
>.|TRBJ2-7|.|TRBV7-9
CASSFSGATSFEQYF
TGTGCCAGCAGCTTTAGTGGGGCTACCTCCTTTGAGCAGTACTTC
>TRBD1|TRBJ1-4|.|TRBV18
CASSPGQGGGEKLFF
TGTGCCAGCTCACCCGGACAGGGCGGGGGAGAAAAACTGTTTTTT
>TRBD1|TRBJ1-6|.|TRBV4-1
CASSQEGTGDYSPLHF
TGCGCCAGCAGCCAAGAAGGGACAGGGGATTATTCACCCCTCCACTTT
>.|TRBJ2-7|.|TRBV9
CASSPQQGVEQYF
TGTGCCAGCAGCCCACAGCAGGGCGTCGAGCAGTACTTC
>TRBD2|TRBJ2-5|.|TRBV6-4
CASSEVGGDQETQYF
TGTGCCAGCAGTGAGGTCGGGGGGGATCAAGAGACCCAGTACTTC
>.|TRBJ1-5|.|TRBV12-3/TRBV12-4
CASSFGMGQPQHF
TGTGCCAGCAGTTTCGGAATGGGCCAGCCCCAGCATTTT
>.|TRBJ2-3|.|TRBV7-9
CASSSRLVGRGTDTQYF
TGTGCCAGCAGTTCCCGGTTGGTAGGGCGGGGCACAGATACGCAGTATTTT
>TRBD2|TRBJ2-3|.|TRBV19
CASRLRGRGGLMSTDTQYF
TGTGCCAGTAGGTTAAGGGGACGGGGGGGCCTCATGAGCACAGATACGCAGTATTTT
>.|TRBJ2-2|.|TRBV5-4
CASKDQGNTGELFF
TGTGCCTCCAAGGATCAGGGTAACACCGGGGAGCTGTTTTTT
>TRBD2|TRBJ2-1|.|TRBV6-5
CASSYTGTNSYNEQFF
TGTGCCAGCAGTTACACCGGGACTAACTCCTACAATGAGCAGTTCTTC
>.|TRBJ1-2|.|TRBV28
CASWGRNYGYTF
TGTGCCAGCTGGGGGCGGAACTATGGCTACACCTTC
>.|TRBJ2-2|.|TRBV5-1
CASSRMAWELFF
TGCGCCAGCAGCCGCATGGCTTGGGAGCTGTTTTTT
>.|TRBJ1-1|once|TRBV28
CASSLTGRWVGTNTEAFF
TGTGCCAGCAGTTTAACAGGGCGATGGGTGGGGACGAACACTGAAGCTTTCTTT
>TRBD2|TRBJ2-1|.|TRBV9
CASSAGTSYNEQFF
TGTGCCAGCAGCGCTGGGACTAGCTACAATGAGCAGTTCTTC
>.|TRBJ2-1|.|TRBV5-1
CASSQPGNEQFF
TGCGCCAGCAGCCAGCCAGGGAATGAGCAGTTCTTC
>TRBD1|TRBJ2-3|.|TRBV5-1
CASSLGTGSDTQYF
TGCGCCAGCAGCTTGGGGACAGGGTCAGATACGCAGTATTTT
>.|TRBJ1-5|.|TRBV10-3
CAISAGSWAGDKPQHF
TGTGCCATCAGTGCTGGTTCATGGGCAGGGGATAAGCCCCAGCATTTT
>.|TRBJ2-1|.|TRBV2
CASSEQDYNEQFF
TGTGCCAGCAGTGAGCAGGACTACAATGAGCAGTTCTTC
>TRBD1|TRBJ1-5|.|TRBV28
CASSFTGEDQPQHF
TGTGCCAGCAGTTTTACAGGGGAGGATCAGCCCCAGCATTTT
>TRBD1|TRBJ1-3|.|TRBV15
CATSRKQGAGNTIYF
TGTGCCACCAGCAGGAAACAGGGGGCTGGAAACACCATATATTTT
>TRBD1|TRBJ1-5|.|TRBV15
CATADRGNQPQHF
TGTGCCACCGCGGACAGGGGGAATCAGCCCCAGCATTTT
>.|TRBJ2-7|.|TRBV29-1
CSARGSYEQYF
TGCAGCGCCCGAGGGAGTTACGAGCAGTACTTC
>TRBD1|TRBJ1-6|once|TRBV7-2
CASSLAGGATSSYNSPLHF
TGTGCCAGCAGCTTAGCAGGGGGCGCGACTTCGTCCTATAATTCACCCCTCCACTTT